The 5 T cell receptor beta chains below all came from one sample that was sequenced in a study of T cell responses to AZD1222 COVID-19 vaccine. Produced via immunoSEQ multiplex PCR; TCRdb's table is partial and in-frame only. The sample carries roughly 100,000 clones, over 90% recorded once. Sample: peripheral blood, taken on day 0 of AZD1222 vaccination. These receptors were taken from an adult in good health.

This clone occurred once. The rearrangement uses TRBV9 and TRBJ1-1, with D unresolved. The V end lost 2 bases, the J end lost 2 bases, and 7 bases lay between the germline ends. Germline values: CDR1 SGDLS, CDR2 YYNGEE. The CDR3 runs 13 residues. CDR3: CASSVLRNTEAFF. The CDR3 bases are TGTGCCAGCAGCGTTCTACGCAACACTGAAGCTTTCTTT.

The chain joins TRBV4-2 to TRBJ1-5; weak D call: TRBD1 (5 bases). V lost 0 bases and J lost 0, with 12 bases in between. The germline CDR1 and CDR2 sequences are LGHNA and YNFKEQ. CDR3 length: 17 amino acids. The CDR3 sequence: CASSQDSQVYSNQPQHF. The CDR3 nucleotides read TGTGCCAGCAGCCAAGATTCACAGGTTTATAGCAATCAGCCCCAGCATTTT.

The chain uses TRBV5-4 and TRBJ1-2; a possible D gene is TRBD1 (6 bases). The CDR3 has 14 amino acids. V shed 6 bases and J shed 7 bases, with 19 bases lying between them. Germline lookup yields CDR1 SGHNT and CDR2 YYREEE (reference sequence). The CDR3 sequence is CASTLAQSGAGYTF. In nucleotides, the CDR3 is TGTGCCAGCACCTTAGCCCAGTCAGGGGCTGGCTACACCTTC.

J is TRBJ1-6 and V is TRBV12-3 or TRBV12-4, with D unresolved. V shed 5 bases and J shed 5 bases, with 4 bases lying between them. The CDR3 consists of 12 residues. CDR3 region: CASSTHNSPLHF. CDR3 bases: TGTGCCAGCAGTACCCATAATTCACCCCTCCACTTT.

The V call is TRBV18, the J call TRBJ2-1, with 11 bases lining up with TRBD2. Per germline, CDR1 KGHSH and CDR2 LQKENI. The CDR3 has 15 residues. V gave up 6 bases and J gave up 4 bases; unmatched junction bases: 5. The CDR3, as DNA: TGTGCCAGCTCCCCGGGACTAGCGGAGTACAATGAGCAGTTCTTC. It is translated as CASSPGLAEYNEQFF.